These 10 T cell receptor beta chains came from one sample sequenced in a study of post-analysis software for immune sequencing data. Study findings and constraints: TRBV5-6, TRBV5-1 and TRBV20-1 belonged to a set of about 5 TRBV segments that were more frequent in patients than controls.

These receptors' antigens are unknown. Researchers reported that TCR beta cDNA libraries carried unique molecular identifiers. TCRdb re-called the PCR reads with MiXCR, one entry per CDR3 protein. Among fewer than 550,000 distinct CDR3 sequences listed, approximately 34% were seen once. The sequencing sample was made of blood. These receptors were taken from a girl aged 2 to 17 with multiple sclerosis.

The J gene is TRBJ1-5, the V gene TRBV2; unclear D gene. Germline V CDR1 and CDR2: SNHLY, FYNNEI. This CDR3 is 14 amino acids long. Trimming stripped 7 bases from V and 1 base from J, with 11 bases between. This CDR3 is CASMKLGSNQPQHF. CDR3 in DNA: TGTGCCAGCATGAAGTTGGGGAGCAATCAGCCCCAGCATTTT. Combining the CDR3 with reference TRBV2 and TRBJ1-5 gives the whole variable domain EPEVTQTPSHQVTQMGQEVILRCVPISNHLYFYWYRQILGQKVEFLVSFYNNEISEKSEIFDDQFSVERPDGSNFTLKIRSTKLEDSAMYFCASMKLGSNQPQHFGDGTRLSIL.

This clonotype came up a few times. J is TRBJ2-5 and V is TRBV29-1; D might be TRBD1 (5 bases). The DNA end is a closer match to TRBJ2-4, so the J assignment may be wrong. Germline V gene lookup returns CDR1 SQVTM and CDR2 ANQGSEA. This CDR3 is 14 amino acids long. The CDR3 bases are TGCAGCGTTGTGATCCCAACCCAGGGAAACATTCAGTACTTC. It is translated as CSVVIPTQGNIQYF.

This clonotype was found a few times. The chain combines TRBV5-1 with TRBJ2-6, with D tentatively TRBD1 (5 bases). In germline, CDR1 is SGHRS, CDR2 YFSETQ. V was shortened by 4 bases and J by 0 bases, with 8 bases between the two germline ends. CDR3 length equals 15 residues. CDR3 loop: CASSATASGANVLTF. The CDR3 DNA sequence: TGCGCCAGCAGCGCGACAGCCTCTGGGGCCAACGTCCTGACTTTC.

This chain connects TRBV12-3 or TRBV12-4 to TRBJ1-2; 7 nucleotides line up with TRBD1. V trimming: 5 bases; J trimming: 5 bases; junction bases outside the gene matches: 11. CDR3 length: 15 amino acids. CDR3 sequence reads: CASSRTTGAVYGYTF. CDR3 nucleotide sequence: TGTGCCAGCAGTCGGACTACAGGGGCGGTTTATGGCTACACCTTC.

Only a few counts were recorded for this clonotype. CDR3 sequence reads: CSAERPSWGTDTQYF. CDR3 DNA: TGCAGTGCTGAACGCCCATCATGGGGCACAGATACGCAGTATTTT. The chain carries TRBV20-1 and TRBJ2-3, with D uncertain. Germline V gives CDR1 DFQATT, CDR2 SNEGSKA (reference sequence). V was trimmed by 5 bases and J by 1 base, leaving 16 bases between them. This CDR3 is 15 amino acids long.

The gene calls are TRBV20-1 and TRBJ1-1, with TRBD1 as a possible D gene (6 bases). CDR1 is DFQATT and CDR2 is SNEGSKA in the germline V gene (reference sequence). Trimming pared 6 bases from V and 10 bases from J, leaving 15 bases between. CDR3 length: 11 residues. The CDR3 DNA reads TGCAGTGCAGACGACAGGAGCATAGCTTTCTTT. It is translated as CSADDRSIAFF.

The genes are TRBV15 and TRBJ2-3; no reliable D call. Germline values: CDR1 LNHNV, CDR2 YYDKDF (reference sequence). The ends were cut back, 5 bases at V and 10 bases at J, with 16 bases in the middle. The CDR3 is made up of 13 amino acids. The CDR3, as DNA: TGTGCCACCAGCGGAGTAGGAGCGTTGCCGCAGTATTTT. Protein: CATSGVGALPQYF. Looking up the rest from reference TRBV15 and TRBJ2-3 gives the full variable domain: DAMVIQNPRYQVTQFGKPVTLSCSQTLNHNVMYWYQQKSSQAPKLLFHYYDKDFNNEADTPDNFQSRRPNTSFCFLDIRSPGLGDTAMYLCATSGVGALPQYFGPGTRLTVL.

The rearrangement joins TRBV10-3 to TRBJ1-6; tentative D call: TRBD1 (5 bases). V shed 6 bases and J shed 10 bases, with 13 bases lying between them. This CDR3 has 13 residues. Germline lookup yields CDR1 ENHRY and CDR2 SYGVKD. The CDR3 spells CAIRGEVDSPLHF. The CDR3 DNA sequence: TGTGCCATCAGAGGGGAAGTTGACTCACCCCTCCACTTT.

The rearrangement uses TRBV10-3 and TRBJ1-2, with TRBD1 as a possible D gene (6 bases). CDR3 length: 13 amino acids. CDR1 is ENHRY, CDR2 SYGVKD, per germline. The V gene lost 6 bases and the J gene lost 5 bases, with 13 bases spanning the gap. The CDR3 loop reads CAISSTGLYGYTF. CDR3 bases: TGTGCCATCAGCTCAACAGGGCTATATGGCTACACCTTC.

This chain links TRBV11-2 with TRBJ2-6; D gene uncertain. V lost 1 base and J 0 bases, leaving 13 bases between the germline ends. CDR1 is SGHAT and CDR2 is FQNNGV in the germline V gene. CDR3 size: 18 residues. CDR3 amino acids: CASSLACRRTSGANVLTF. CDR3 DNA: TGTGCCAGCAGCTTAGCATGCAGGAGAACCTCTGGGGCCAACGTCCTGACTTTC.